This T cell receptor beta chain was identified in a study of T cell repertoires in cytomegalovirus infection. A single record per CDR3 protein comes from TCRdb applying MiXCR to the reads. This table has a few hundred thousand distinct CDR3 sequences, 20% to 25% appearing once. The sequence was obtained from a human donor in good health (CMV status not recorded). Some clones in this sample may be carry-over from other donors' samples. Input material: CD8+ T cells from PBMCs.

Written as DNA, the CDR3 is TGTGCCAGCAGCTCGCAGGACTCGATATGGGTGCAGTACTTC. Its protein product is CASSSQDSIWVQYF. This chain uses TRBV5-6 with TRBJ2-7, with D possibly being TRBD2 (5 bases). V lost 3 bases, J lost 9 bases, and 19 bases lay in between. Germline V gene data show CDR1 as SGHDT and CDR2 as YYEEEE. The CDR3 is 14 amino acids.